The rows below give T cell receptor beta chains drawn from one sample of a study of blood T cell repertoires in COVID-19. Assay used: immunoSEQ multiplex PCR; TCRdb lists only in-frame clones, some missing. The sample includes a few hundred thousand clones, approximately 90% of them seen just once. Sequencing was carried out using PBMCs or T cells enriched from blood (not recorded which). The receptors were gathered from a man aged 30 to 45 who had recovered from COVID-19. Each CDR3 is given with its conserved first and last residue. The order of the fields is D gene, V gene, clone size, J gene, CDR3 DNA, CDR3 protein. D genes are given only for firm matches. Not all rows give a size; the values are once, few, many and, for expanded clones, a class.

d_gene: .; v_gene: TRBV28; abundance: .; j_gene: TRBJ1-4; CDR3nt: TGTGCCAGCAGAACCTGGACCTCAGGGTGGGGTGAAAAACTGTTTTTT; CDR3aa: CASRTWTSGWGEKLFF
d_gene: .; v_gene: TRBV4-3; abundance: .; j_gene: TRBJ1-2; CDR3nt: TGCGCCAGCAGCCAAGAATTAAGGACAGCTGTTTACTATGGCTACACCTTC; CDR3aa: CASSQELRTAVYYGYTF
d_gene: TRBD1; v_gene: TRBV15; abundance: .; j_gene: TRBJ2-7; CDR3nt: TGTGCCACCAGCAAGGACAGGGGTTTCCACGAGCAGTACTTC; CDR3aa: CATSKDRGFHEQYF
d_gene: .; v_gene: TRBV6-6; abundance: .; j_gene: TRBJ2-7; CDR3nt: TGTGCCAGCAGTTTACAGGACTACGAGCAGTACTTC; CDR3aa: CASSLQDYEQYF
d_gene: .; v_gene: TRBV18; abundance: few; j_gene: TRBJ1-4; CDR3nt: TGTGCCAGCTCACCGGGTCAGGATGAAAAACTGTTTTTT; CDR3aa: CASSPGQDEKLFF
d_gene: TRBD2; v_gene: TRBV2; abundance: .; j_gene: TRBJ2-2; CDR3nt: TGTGCCAGCAAAAACGCCGGGAGGGCAAGCACCGGGGAGCTGTTTTTT; CDR3aa: CASKNAGRASTGELFF
d_gene: .; v_gene: TRBV30; abundance: .; j_gene: TRBJ2-3; CDR3nt: TGTGCCTGGAGTGTCGCCCGGGTGGGTACAGATACGCAGTATTTT; CDR3aa: CAWSVARVGTDTQYF
d_gene: TRBD2; v_gene: TRBV6-2/TRBV6-3; abundance: .; j_gene: TRBJ2-3; CDR3nt: TGTGCCAGCAGATACGGGGGGGGCCTCGGGAAAGATACGCAGTATTTT; CDR3aa: CASRYGGGLGKDTQYF
d_gene: .; v_gene: TRBV9; abundance: .; j_gene: TRBJ2-3; CDR3nt: TGTGCCAGCAGCACCCCGGGGGATAATACGCAGTATTTT; CDR3aa: CASSTPGDNTQYF
d_gene: .; v_gene: TRBV7-9; abundance: few; j_gene: TRBJ2-1; CDR3nt: TGTGCCAGCAGCTTATTAGTCACAGACCACAATGAGCAGTTCTTC; CDR3aa: CASSLLVTDHNEQFF
d_gene: .; v_gene: TRBV21-1; abundance: few; j_gene: TRBJ1-2; CDR3nt: TGTGCCAGCAGCAAAGGGCACCCGTTTAACTATGGCTACACCTTC; CDR3aa: CASSKGHPFNYGYTF
d_gene: .; v_gene: TRBV28; abundance: few; j_gene: TRBJ1-2; CDR3nt: TGTGCCAGCAGGCGGACAGTTCCAGGTGGCTACACCTTC; CDR3aa: CASRRTVPGGYTF
d_gene: .; v_gene: TRBV7-2; abundance: .; j_gene: TRBJ2-3; CDR3nt: TGTGCCAGCAGTAAAGAGATGACAGATACGCAGTATTTT; CDR3aa: CASSKEMTDTQYF
d_gene: .; v_gene: TRBV10-3; abundance: few; j_gene: TRBJ2-7; CDR3nt: TGTGCCATCAGTGAGTCCGGTGGGCCCTCCTACGAGCAGTACTTC; CDR3aa: CAISESGGPSYEQYF
d_gene: .; v_gene: TRBV2; abundance: .; j_gene: TRBJ1-5; CDR3nt: TGTGCCAGCACCAGGTCAGTGGGCAATCAGCCCCAGCATTTT; CDR3aa: CASTRSVGNQPQHF
d_gene: TRBD1; v_gene: TRBV19; abundance: .; j_gene: TRBJ1-5; CDR3nt: TGTGCCAGTAGCGCGGACAGGGAAAATCAGCCCCAGCATTTT; CDR3aa: CASSADRENQPQHF
d_gene: .; v_gene: TRBV30; abundance: .; j_gene: TRBJ1-2; CDR3nt: TGTGCCTGGAGCCTCGAGGGGGACTATGGCTACACCTTC; CDR3aa: CAWSLEGDYGYTF
d_gene: TRBD1; v_gene: TRBV27; abundance: .; j_gene: TRBJ2-7; CDR3nt: TGTGCCAGCACCACTCACCAGGGGGCGGGGGAGCAGTACTTC; CDR3aa: CASTTHQGAGEQYF
d_gene: .; v_gene: TRBV7-2; abundance: .; j_gene: TRBJ2-3; CDR3nt: TGTGCCAGCAGCTTAGTGGACGGAGCAGGGACAGATACGCAGTATTTT; CDR3aa: CASSLVDGAGTDTQYF
d_gene: TRBD1; v_gene: TRBV18; abundance: .; j_gene: TRBJ2-1; CDR3nt: TGTGCCAGCTCACCACGACAGGGGGGGGGCAATGAGCAGTTCTTC; CDR3aa: CASSPRQGGGNEQFF
d_gene: .; v_gene: TRBV4-1; abundance: .; j_gene: TRBJ1-6; CDR3nt: TGCGCCAGCAGCCACCCCGCGGCTCCCCTCCACTTT; CDR3aa: CASSHPAAPLHF
d_gene: TRBD1; v_gene: TRBV19; abundance: .; j_gene: TRBJ2-1; CDR3nt: TGTGCCAGTAGTATTACGGGGACAGGGAGGGGCAATGAGCAGTTCTTC; CDR3aa: CASSITGTGRGNEQFF
d_gene: .; v_gene: TRBV7-9; abundance: .; j_gene: TRBJ2-5; CDR3nt: TGTGCCAGCAGCCGAAATGACAGCTACCAAGAGACCCAGTACTTC; CDR3aa: CASSRNDSYQETQYF
d_gene: TRBD2; v_gene: TRBV9; abundance: .; j_gene: TRBJ2-7; CDR3nt: TGTGCCAGCAGCGTAGCAGCGGGGGGATTATCGGGTGAGCAGTACTTC; CDR3aa: CASSVAAGGLSGEQYF
d_gene: .; v_gene: TRBV4-2; abundance: .; j_gene: TRBJ2-7; CDR3nt: TGTGCCAGCAGCCAAGTAGGCCCCGAGGAAAGCTCCTACGAGCAGTACTTC; CDR3aa: CASSQVGPEESSYEQYF
d_gene: .; v_gene: TRBV6-2/TRBV6-3; abundance: .; j_gene: TRBJ2-7; CDR3nt: TGTGCCAGCAGTAGACAGGTGGGATACTACGAGCAGTACTTC; CDR3aa: CASSRQVGYYEQYF
d_gene: TRBD2; v_gene: TRBV9; abundance: .; j_gene: TRBJ2-1; CDR3nt: TGTGCCAGCAGTGACGGACTAGCGGGTTACAATGAGCAGTTCTTC; CDR3aa: CASSDGLAGYNEQFF
d_gene: TRBD1; v_gene: TRBV30; abundance: .; j_gene: TRBJ1-2; CDR3nt: TGTGCCTGGATCGCCGACAGGGGCTATGGCTACACCTTC; CDR3aa: CAWIADRGYGYTF
d_gene: TRBD1; v_gene: TRBV5-4; abundance: .; j_gene: TRBJ2-6; CDR3nt: TGTGCCAGCAGCTGGACGACAGGGTCAAAAACTGGGGCCAACGTCCTGACTTTC; CDR3aa: CASSWTTGSKTGANVLTF
d_gene: .; v_gene: TRBV4-1; abundance: .; j_gene: TRBJ1-1; CDR3nt: TGCGCCAGCAGCCAGTCCAGTAAGATCAGTTTCATGAACACTGAAGCTTTCTTT; CDR3aa: CASSQSSKISFMNTEAFF
d_gene: TRBD1; v_gene: TRBV19; abundance: .; j_gene: TRBJ1-2; CDR3nt: TGTGCCAGTAGTACCACAGGGGGCGCGGGTGGCTACACCTTC; CDR3aa: CASSTTGGAGGYTF
d_gene: .; v_gene: TRBV11-3; abundance: .; j_gene: TRBJ2-5; CDR3nt: TGTGCCAGCAGCTCACTAGGAGGAGAGACCCAGTACTTC; CDR3aa: CASSSLGGETQYF
d_gene: TRBD1; v_gene: TRBV29-1; abundance: .; j_gene: TRBJ2-5; CDR3nt: TGCAGCGTTGAAAAGATGGGGGACAGAGAGACCCAGTACTTC; CDR3aa: CSVEKMGDRETQYF
d_gene: TRBD1; v_gene: TRBV7-2; abundance: .; j_gene: TRBJ2-5; CDR3nt: TGTGCCAGCAGCTTACAGGGGGCGGGGGAGACCCAGTACTTC; CDR3aa: CASSLQGAGETQYF
d_gene: TRBD1; v_gene: TRBV19; abundance: .; j_gene: TRBJ1-2; CDR3nt: TGTGCCAGTAGTCGGAGGGACAGGGGACGTCTGGCTAGGTATGGCTACACCTTC; CDR3aa: CASSRRDRGRLARYGYTF
d_gene: .; v_gene: TRBV5-1; abundance: few; j_gene: TRBJ1-2; CDR3nt: TGCGCCAGCAGCTTGCGCGACAGGACCAATTGGGTCTTC; CDR3aa: CASSLRDRTNWVF
d_gene: TRBD2; v_gene: TRBV9; abundance: .; j_gene: TRBJ2-3; CDR3nt: TGTGCCAGCAGCGCGCATAGCGGGAGCACAGATACGCAGTATTTT; CDR3aa: CASSAHSGSTDTQYF
d_gene: TRBD2; v_gene: TRBV19; abundance: .; j_gene: TRBJ2-5; CDR3nt: TGTGCCAGTAGTATAAGGAACCTAGCGGGGGGACAAGAGACCCAGTACTTC; CDR3aa: CASSIRNLAGGQETQYF
d_gene: TRBD2; v_gene: TRBV5-4; abundance: once; j_gene: TRBJ2-3; CDR3nt: TGTGCCAGCAGCCCGGGACTAGCTTTGTTAGCAGATACGCAGTATTTT; CDR3aa: CASSPGLALLADTQYF
d_gene: TRBD1; v_gene: TRBV19; abundance: .; j_gene: TRBJ1-3; CDR3nt: TGTGCCAGTAGTACAGGGGGATCGATTGGAAACACCATATATTTT; CDR3aa: CASSTGGSIGNTIYF
d_gene: .; v_gene: TRBV10-2; abundance: .; j_gene: TRBJ1-5; CDR3nt: TGCGCCAGCAGTGAGGGGGCCGGTCAGCCCCAGCATTTT; CDR3aa: CASSEGAGQPQHF
d_gene: .; v_gene: TRBV15; abundance: .; j_gene: TRBJ2-1; CDR3nt: TGTGCCACCAGCACCCGGGACAACCAAAACAATGAGCAGTTCTTC; CDR3aa: CATSTRDNQNNEQFF
d_gene: .; v_gene: TRBV29-1; abundance: once; j_gene: TRBJ2-3; CDR3nt: TGCAGCGTCGGGTTCGGGGAAAGCACAGATACGCAGTATTTT; CDR3aa: CSVGFGESTDTQYF
d_gene: .; v_gene: TRBV28; abundance: .; j_gene: TRBJ2-7; CDR3nt: TGTGCCAGCAGTTTCCGGCGGCTGTACTCCTACGAGCAGTACTTC; CDR3aa: CASSFRRLYSYEQYF
d_gene: TRBD1; v_gene: TRBV20-1; abundance: once; j_gene: TRBJ2-1; CDR3nt: TGCAGTGCTCAGGGGGACAATGAGCAGTTCTTC; CDR3aa: CSAQGDNEQFF
d_gene: TRBD1; v_gene: TRBV25-1; abundance: .; j_gene: TRBJ1-1; CDR3nt: TGTGCCAGCAGTGGAGGACAGGGCCGTTGGACTGAAGCTTTCTTT; CDR3aa: CASSGGQGRWTEAFF